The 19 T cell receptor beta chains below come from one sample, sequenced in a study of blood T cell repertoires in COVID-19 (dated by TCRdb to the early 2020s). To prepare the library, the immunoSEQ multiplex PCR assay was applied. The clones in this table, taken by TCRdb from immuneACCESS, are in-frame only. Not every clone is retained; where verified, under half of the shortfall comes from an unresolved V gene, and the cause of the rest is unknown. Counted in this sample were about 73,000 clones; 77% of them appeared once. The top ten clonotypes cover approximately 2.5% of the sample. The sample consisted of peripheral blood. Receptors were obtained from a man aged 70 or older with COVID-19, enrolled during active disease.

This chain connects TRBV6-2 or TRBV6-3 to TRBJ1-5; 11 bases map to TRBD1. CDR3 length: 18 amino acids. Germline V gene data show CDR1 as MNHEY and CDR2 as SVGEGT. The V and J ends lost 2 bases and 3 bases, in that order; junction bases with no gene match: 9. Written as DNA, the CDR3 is TGTGCCAGCAGTTACGGGGACAGGGGGGTTCTCCCCAATCAGCCCCAGCATTTT. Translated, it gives CASSYGDRGVLPNQPQHF.

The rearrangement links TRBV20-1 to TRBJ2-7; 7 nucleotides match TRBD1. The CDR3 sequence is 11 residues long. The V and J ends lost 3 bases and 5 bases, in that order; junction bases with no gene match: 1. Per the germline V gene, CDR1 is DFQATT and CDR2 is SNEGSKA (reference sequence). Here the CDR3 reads CSARTGNEQYF. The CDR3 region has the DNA TGCAGTGCTAGGACAGGGAACGAGCAGTACTTC.

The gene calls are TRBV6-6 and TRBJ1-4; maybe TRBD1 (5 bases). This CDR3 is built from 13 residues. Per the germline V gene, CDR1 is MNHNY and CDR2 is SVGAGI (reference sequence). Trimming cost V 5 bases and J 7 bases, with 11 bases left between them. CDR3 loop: CASSPGFSEKLFF. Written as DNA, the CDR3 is TGTGCCAGCAGTCCAGGGTTTTCTGAAAAACTGTTTTTT.

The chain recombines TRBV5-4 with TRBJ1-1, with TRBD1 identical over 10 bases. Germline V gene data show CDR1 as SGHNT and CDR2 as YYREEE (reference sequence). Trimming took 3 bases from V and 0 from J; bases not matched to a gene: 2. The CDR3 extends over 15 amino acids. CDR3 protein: CASSSDRGLNTEAFF. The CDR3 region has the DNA TGTGCCAGCAGCTCTGACAGGGGGCTGAACACTGAAGCTTTCTTT.

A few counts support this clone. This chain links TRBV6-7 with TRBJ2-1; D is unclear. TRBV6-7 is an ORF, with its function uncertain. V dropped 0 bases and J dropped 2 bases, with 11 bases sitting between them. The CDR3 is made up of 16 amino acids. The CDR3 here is CASSYSFRCTYNEQFF. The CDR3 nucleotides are TGTGCCAGCAGTTACTCCTTCAGGTGCACCTACAATGAGCAGTTCTTC.

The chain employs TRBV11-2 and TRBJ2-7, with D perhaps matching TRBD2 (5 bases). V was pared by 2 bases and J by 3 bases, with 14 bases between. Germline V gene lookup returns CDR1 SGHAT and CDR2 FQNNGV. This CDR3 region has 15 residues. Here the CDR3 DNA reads TGTGCCAGCAGCTTAAGGATTGCTAGCAGCTACGAGCAGTACTTC. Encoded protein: CASSLRIASSYEQYF.

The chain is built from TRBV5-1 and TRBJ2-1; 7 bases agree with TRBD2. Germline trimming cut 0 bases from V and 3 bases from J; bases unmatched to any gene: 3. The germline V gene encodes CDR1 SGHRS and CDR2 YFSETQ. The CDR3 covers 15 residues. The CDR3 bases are TGCGCCAGCAGCTTGGAACTAGCGATCTACAATGAGCAGTTCTTC. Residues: CASSLELAIYNEQFF. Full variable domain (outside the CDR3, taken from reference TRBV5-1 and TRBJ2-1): KAGVTQTPRYLIKTRGQQVTLSCSPISGHRSVSWYQQTPGQGLQFLFEYFSETQRNKGNFPGRFSGRQFSNSRSEMNVSTLELGDSALYLCASSLELAIYNEQFFGPGTRLTVL.

In DNA form, the CDR3 reads TGTGCCAGCAGCGTACCAAGCCGGGACAGGAAAGGGCTGTTTTTT. This codes for CASSVPSRDRKGLFF. The V and J genes are TRBV7-4 and TRBJ1-4; 8 bases align to TRBD1. Germline loops: CDR1 SGHVT, CDR2 SQSDAQ. The V segment lost 5 bases and the J segment 14 bases; nucleotides outside the gene matches: 16. The CDR3 has 15 residues.

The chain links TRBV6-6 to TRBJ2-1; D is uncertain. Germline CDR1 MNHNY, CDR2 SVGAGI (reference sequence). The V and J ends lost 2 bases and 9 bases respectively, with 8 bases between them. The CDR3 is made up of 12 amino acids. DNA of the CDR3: TGTGCCAGCAGTTACGGGCAGGTTGAGCAGTTCTTC. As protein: CASSYGQVEQFF.

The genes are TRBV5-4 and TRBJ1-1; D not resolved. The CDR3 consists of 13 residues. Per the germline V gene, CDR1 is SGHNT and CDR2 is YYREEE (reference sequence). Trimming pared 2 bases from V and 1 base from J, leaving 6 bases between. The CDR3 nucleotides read TGTGCCAGCAGCTTCCAACAGAACACTGAAGCTTTCTTT. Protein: CASSFQQNTEAFF.

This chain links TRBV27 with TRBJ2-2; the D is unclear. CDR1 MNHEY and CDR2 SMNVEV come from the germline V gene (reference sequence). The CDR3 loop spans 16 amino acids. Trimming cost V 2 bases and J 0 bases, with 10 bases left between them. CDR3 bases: TGTGCCAGCAGTTTAATAGCTTTCGCGAACACCGGGGAGCTGTTTTTT. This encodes CASSLIAFANTGELFF.

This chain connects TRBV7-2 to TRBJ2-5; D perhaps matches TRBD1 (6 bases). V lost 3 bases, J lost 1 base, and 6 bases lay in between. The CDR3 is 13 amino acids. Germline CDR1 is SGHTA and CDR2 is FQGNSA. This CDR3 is CASSLDSQETQYF. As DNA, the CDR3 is TGTGCCAGCAGCTTGGACAGCCAAGAGACCCAGTACTTC.

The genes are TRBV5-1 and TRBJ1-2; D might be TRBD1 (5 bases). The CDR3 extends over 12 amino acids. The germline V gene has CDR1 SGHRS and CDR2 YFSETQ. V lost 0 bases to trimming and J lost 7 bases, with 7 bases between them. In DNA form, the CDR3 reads TGCGCCAGCAGCTTGGATAGGGGTGGCTACACCTTC. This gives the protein CASSLDRGGYTF.

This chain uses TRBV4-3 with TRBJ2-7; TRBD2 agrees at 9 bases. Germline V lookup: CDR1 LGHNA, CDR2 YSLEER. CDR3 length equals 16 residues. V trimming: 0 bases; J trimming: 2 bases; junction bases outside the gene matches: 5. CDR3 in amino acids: CASSQEETSGPYEQYF. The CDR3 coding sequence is TGCGCCAGCAGCCAAGAAGAGACTAGCGGTCCCTACGAGCAGTACTTC.

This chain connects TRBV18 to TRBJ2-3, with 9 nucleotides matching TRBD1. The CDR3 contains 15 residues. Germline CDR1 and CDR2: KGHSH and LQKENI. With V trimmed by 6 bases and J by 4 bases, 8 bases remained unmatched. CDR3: CASSRRTGDADTQYF. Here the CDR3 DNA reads TGTGCCAGCTCCCGTCGGACAGGGGACGCAGATACGCAGTATTTT.

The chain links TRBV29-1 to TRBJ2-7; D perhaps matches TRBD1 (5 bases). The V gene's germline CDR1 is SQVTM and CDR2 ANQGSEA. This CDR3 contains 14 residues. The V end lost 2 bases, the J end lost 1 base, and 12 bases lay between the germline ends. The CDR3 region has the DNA TGCAGCGTTGAATGGGGCTCTGGGTCCTACGAGCAGTACTTC. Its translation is CSVEWGSGSYEQYF.

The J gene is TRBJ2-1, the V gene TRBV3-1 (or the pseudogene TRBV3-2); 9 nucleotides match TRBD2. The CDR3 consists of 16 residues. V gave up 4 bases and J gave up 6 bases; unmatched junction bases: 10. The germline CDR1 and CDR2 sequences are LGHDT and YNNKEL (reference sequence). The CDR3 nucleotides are TGTGCCAGCAGCCCCGCCATAGCGGGAGTTAGCAATGAGCAGTTCTTC. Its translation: CASSPAIAGVSNEQFF.

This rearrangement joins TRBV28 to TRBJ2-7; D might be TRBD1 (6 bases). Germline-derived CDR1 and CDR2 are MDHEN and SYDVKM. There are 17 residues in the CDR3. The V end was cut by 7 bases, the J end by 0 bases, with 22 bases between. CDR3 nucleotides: TGTGCCAGCACCACTACTTACTCGGGACACTTCTCCTACGAGCAGTACTTC. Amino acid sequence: CASTTTYSGHFSYEQYF.

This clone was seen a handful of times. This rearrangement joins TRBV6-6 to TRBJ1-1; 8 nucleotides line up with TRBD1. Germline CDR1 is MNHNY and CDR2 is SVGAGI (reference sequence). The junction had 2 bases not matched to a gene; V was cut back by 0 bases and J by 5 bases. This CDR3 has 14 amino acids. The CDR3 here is CASSYSGDRTEAFF. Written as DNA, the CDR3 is TGTGCCAGCAGTTACTCGGGGGACAGGACTGAAGCTTTCTTT.